Following are 26 T cell receptor beta chains from one sample sequenced in a study of T cell changes during pregnancy in multiple sclerosis. TCRdb's table, derived via immunoSEQ multiplex PCR, lists solely in-frame clones and lacks some. The table includes some 100,000 clones, almost 95% detected once. Source: peripheral blood, taken before pregnancy. The receptors derive from a female donor with multiple sclerosis, enrolled in a pregnancy study.

This clone is a singleton in its sample. The chain is built from TRBV4-1 and TRBJ2-7; 9 positions agree with TRBD2. Unmatched junction bases numbered 13, after V lost 5 bases and J lost 2 bases. CDR3 length equals 17 residues. Germline V gives CDR1 MGHRA, CDR2 YSYEKL. CDR3 residues: CASSEGPPLAGAYEQYF. The CDR3 region has the DNA TGCGCCAGCAGCGAAGGACCACCACTAGCGGGCGCCTACGAGCAGTACTTC.

The chain links TRBV2 to TRBJ1-3, with 9 bases that match TRBD1. V shed 11 bases, J shed 2 bases, and the junction held 7 bases outside the gene matches. The CDR3 length is 14 residues. CDR1 and CDR2 (germline): SNHLY, FYNNEI. The chain's CDR3 is CAGWTGATGNTIYF. In DNA form, the CDR3 reads TGTGCCGGTTGGACAGGGGCAACTGGAAACACCATATATTTT.

This rearrangement joins TRBV7-6 to TRBJ2-7; 9 bases match TRBD2. With V trimmed by 3 bases and J by 6 bases, 12 bases remained unmatched. Germline CDR1 and CDR2: SGHVS and FNYEAQ. This CDR3 spans 16 amino acids. CDR3 DNA sequence: TGTGCCAGCAGCTTTGCCCCGGGACTAGCCCCTATCGAGCAGTACTTC. This sequence encodes CASSFAPGLAPIEQYF.

The chain employs TRBV18 and TRBJ1-3; TRBD1 agrees at 11 bases. The length of the CDR3 is 16 residues. Germline values: CDR1 KGHSH, CDR2 LQKENI. V gave up 6 bases and J gave up 2 bases; unmatched junction bases: 6. CDR3 in DNA: TGTGCCAGCTCGCTCGGACAGGGGGCTGCTGGAAACACCATATATTTT. Translated, it gives CASSLGQGAAGNTIYF.

The genes are TRBV30 and TRBJ2-3; D might be TRBD2 (5 bases). CDR3 size: 13 residues. V lost 5 bases and J lost 0, with 9 bases in between. CDR1 is GTSNPN and CDR2 is SVGIG in the germline V gene (reference sequence). Here the CDR3 DNA reads TGTGCCTGGTCGCGGGCTAGCACAGATACGCAGTATTTT. Translated, it gives CAWSRASTDTQYF.

The V call is TRBV27, the J call TRBJ2-5; D is possibly TRBD1 (7 bases). Trimming left V 9 bases short and J 2 bases short, with 16 bases between. The germline V gene encodes CDR1 MNHEY and CDR2 SMNVEV (reference sequence). The CDR3 contains 14 residues. CDR3 nucleotides: TGTGCCAGTACTCCAGGGGGGCGGCAAGAGACCCAGTACTTC. Amino acids: CASTPGGRQETQYF.

The gene calls are TRBV30 and TRBJ2-2, with TRBD2 matching over 11 bases. The trim removed 0 bases at V and 4 bases at J, leaving 1 base unmatched. The CDR3 runs to 15 residues. From germline, CDR1 is GTSNPN and CDR2 SVGIG (reference sequence). Here the CDR3 reads CAWSVLAGATGELFF. The CDR3 DNA reads as TGTGCCTGGAGTGTACTAGCGGGAGCCACCGGGGAGCTGTTTTTT.

The chain has TRBV5-1 and TRBJ1-2, with D tentatively TRBD1 (6 bases). The germline V gene encodes CDR1 SGHRS and CDR2 YFSETQ. The V end lost 0 bases, the J end lost 0 bases, and 15 bases lay between the germline ends. The CDR3 consists of 17 residues. This CDR3 is CASSLDGQTISNYGYTF. Here the CDR3 DNA reads TGCGCCAGCAGCTTGGATGGACAGACCATCTCTAACTATGGCTACACCTTC.

V is TRBV13 and J is TRBJ2-1; tentatively, D is TRBD2 (5 bases). V lost 4 bases, J lost 10 bases, and 17 bases lay in between. Looked up from germline, CDR1 is PRHDT and CDR2 is FYEKMQ (reference sequence). The CDR3 is made up of 14 amino acids. The CDR3 loop is CASSSRDRVREQFF. The CDR3 DNA reads as TGTGCCAGCAGCTCGAGGGATCGCGTCCGAGAGCAGTTCTTC.

The CDR3 loop reads CASSRLGTPSYEQYF. The CDR3 region has the DNA TGTGCCAGCAGCCGTTTGGGGACTCCCTCCTACGAGCAGTACTTC. The rearrangement uses TRBV14 and TRBJ2-7, with a tentative D call TRBD2 (6 bases). CDR1 is SGHDN and CDR2 is FVKESK in the germline V gene. The V end was cut by 4 bases, the J end by 0 bases, with 13 bases between. CDR3 length: 15 amino acids.

The chain carries TRBV9 and TRBJ1-3, with 10 positions matching TRBD1. Germline-derived CDR1 and CDR2 are SGDLS and YYNGEE. The junction had 7 bases not matched to a gene; V was cut back by 4 bases and J by 0 bases. The CDR3 consists of 17 residues. The CDR3 nucleotides read TGTGCCAGCAGCTTCCGGGACAGGGGCACCTCTGGAAACACCATATATTTT. Protein: CASSFRDRGTSGNTIYF. The complete variable domain, with remaining parts taken from reference TRBV9 and TRBJ1-3, reads DSGVTQTPKHLITATGQRVTLRCSPRSGDLSVYWYQQSLDQGLQFLIQYYNGEERAKGNILERFSAQQFPDLHSELNLSSLELGDSALYFCASSFRDRGTSGNTIYFGEGSWLTVV.

The gene calls are TRBV2 and TRBJ1-1; TRBD1 might be the D (5 bases). The germline V gene encodes CDR1 SNHLY and CDR2 FYNNEI. This CDR3 region has 13 residues. V was clipped by 7 bases and J by 10 bases, with 19 bases between them. CDR3 in amino acids: CASIPLMGEGAFF. The CDR3 DNA sequence: TGTGCCAGCATTCCCCTGATGGGGGAGGGAGCTTTCTTT.

The chain uses TRBV5-4 and TRBJ2-3; D may be TRBD2 (5 bases). Germline-derived CDR1 and CDR2 are SGHNT and YYREEE (reference sequence). This CDR3 has 14 amino acids. Trimming cost V 2 bases and J 2 bases, with 9 bases left between them. CDR3 sequence: CASSLQADTDTQYF. The CDR3 DNA sequence: TGTGCCAGCAGCTTACAAGCGGACACAGATACGCAGTATTTT.

This clone has a single count. The V gene is TRBV5-1, the J gene TRBJ2-3, with TRBD2 matching over 8 bases. Unmatched junction bases numbered 8, after V lost 0 bases and J lost 2 bases. Per germline, CDR1 SGHRS and CDR2 YFSETQ. The CDR3 is 17 residues long. CDR3 region: CASSLGRLAGNTDTQYF. The DNA for the CDR3 is TGCGCCAGCAGCTTGGGACGCTTAGCGGGAAACACAGATACGCAGTATTTT.

This clone was detected only a few times. J is TRBJ2-4 and V is TRBV15; the D gene is possibly TRBD1 (5 bases). Trimming stripped 7 bases from V and 0 bases from J, with 7 bases between. This CDR3 is built from 13 residues. Germline loops: CDR1 LNHNV, CDR2 YYDKDF (reference sequence). CDR3 bases: TGTGCCACCACAGGGCTAGCCAAAAACATTCAGTACTTC. Protein: CATTGLAKNIQYF.

The chain joins TRBV19 to TRBJ2-7; 9 bases align to TRBD2. After removal of 3 bases from V and 4 bases from J, the junction contained 7 bases not matched to a gene. The CDR3 runs 15 residues. Germline V gene sequence: CDR1 LNHDA, CDR2 SQIVND (reference sequence). CDR3 protein: CASSIKLAGPYEQYF. CDR3 coding DNA: TGTGCCAGTAGTATCAAACTAGCGGGTCCGTACGAGCAGTACTTC. The full variable domain, in which reference TRBV19 and TRBJ2-7 provide the parts outside the CDR3, is DGGITQSPKYLFRKEGQNVTLSCEQNLNHDAMYWYRQDPGQGLRLIYYSQIVNDFQKGDIAEGYSVSREKKESFPLTVTSAQKNPTAFYLCASSIKLAGPYEQYFGPGTRLTVT.

The chain joins TRBV7-8 to TRBJ2-2; possibly TRBD2 for D (6 bases). The V gene's germline CDR1 is SGHVS and CDR2 FQNEAQ. The CDR3 is made up of 20 amino acids. Trimming took off 2 bases at V and 3 bases at J, with 25 bases between the two ends. This chain's CDR3 is CASSLSPPLLGRRDTGELFF. The CDR3 region has the DNA TGTGCCAGCAGCTTAAGCCCTCCATTGTTGGGAAGGAGGGACACCGGGGAGCTGTTTTTT.

The chain has TRBV4-3 and TRBJ2-7, with 9 bases identical to TRBD1. Looked up from germline, CDR1 is LGHNA and CDR2 is YSLEER. The CDR3 extends over 15 amino acids. Trimming took 3 bases from V and 5 from J; bases not matched to a gene: 8. The DNA for the CDR3 is TGCGCCAGCAGCCATGCAATCGGGACAGGGAACGAGCAGTACTTC. This encodes CASSHAIGTGNEQYF.

The chain is built from TRBV28 and TRBJ1-2, with TRBD1 matching 9 bases. The germline gives CDR1 MDHEN, CDR2 SYDVKM. Trimming took 10 bases from V and 8 from J; bases not matched to a gene: 11. The CDR3 is 13 residues long. The CDR3 nucleotides read TGTGCCACCCTTCCGGGACAGGGTCGGGGCTACACCTTC. This sequence encodes CATLPGQGRGYTF.

The chain joins TRBV19 to TRBJ2-3; weak D call: TRBD1 (6 bases). The length of the CDR3 is 13 residues. CDR1 LNHDA and CDR2 SQIVND come from the germline V gene (reference sequence). Trimming pared 5 bases from V and 4 bases from J, leaving 10 bases between. The CDR3, as DNA: TGTGCCAGTAGTGTTCGACAGGCAGATACGCAGTATTTT. Residues: CASSVRQADTQYF.

This clone was found once. The chain combines TRBV6-1 with TRBJ1-3; D unresolved. Germline V gene data show CDR1 as MNHNS and CDR2 as SASEGT. V was trimmed by 2 bases and J by 4 bases, leaving 12 bases between them. CDR3 length: 15 amino acids. The CDR3 coding sequence is TGTGCCAGCAGTGAAAGGCAGGTTAACGGAAACACCATATATTTT. Protein: CASSERQVNGNTIYF.

This chain links TRBV6-6 with TRBJ2-7; 12 nucleotides line up with TRBD2. The CDR3 covers 15 residues. From germline, CDR1 is MNHNY and CDR2 SVGAGI (reference sequence). J was trimmed by 3 bases and V by 3 bases; bases with no gene match: 3. The CDR3 DNA reads TGTGCCAGCAGTTATAGGACTAGCGGGATCTACGAGCAGTACTTC. It specifies CASSYRTSGIYEQYF.

This clone occurred once. V is TRBV6-5 and J is TRBJ1-1; tentatively, D is TRBD1 (6 bases). The V end lost 5 bases, the J end lost 3 bases, and 16 bases lay between the germline ends. Germline CDR1 MNHEY, CDR2 SVGAGI. This CDR3 is 15 amino acids long. The CDR3 coding sequence is TGTGCCAGCAGTCAAACCAGGGGAGGGGACACTGAAGCTTTCTTT. Amino acids: CASSQTRGGDTEAFF.

The chain is built from TRBV6-1 and TRBJ2-1, with a weak D call TRBD1 (6 bases). Trimming took off 2 bases at V and 4 bases at J, with 12 bases between the two ends. The germline CDR1 and CDR2 sequences are MNHNS and SASEGT. This CDR3 is 15 amino acids long. CDR3 nucleotide sequence: TGTGCCAGCAGTGAAACAGGGCAAAAGTACAATGAGCAGTTCTTC. It specifies CASSETGQKYNEQFF.

J is TRBJ2-7 and V is TRBV5-4, with TRBD2 matching over 11 bases. The CDR3 contains 15 residues. After removal of 1 base from V and 5 bases from J, the junction contained 5 bases not matched to a gene. The germline V gene encodes CDR1 SGHNT and CDR2 YYREEE (reference sequence). The CDR3 sequence: CASSLPPGLADEQYF. CDR3 sequence (DNA): TGTGCCAGCAGCTTGCCTCCGGGACTAGCGGACGAGCAGTACTTC.

J is TRBJ2-7 and V is TRBV10-3, with 7 bases lining up with TRBD1. V shed 6 bases and J 2 bases; nucleotides not matched to a gene: 7. The germline gives CDR1 ENHRY, CDR2 SYGVKD. This CDR3 has 14 residues. The CDR3 loop reads CAISRDSSTYEQYF. In DNA, the CDR3 is TGTGCCATCAGCCGGGACAGCTCTACCTACGAGCAGTACTTC.